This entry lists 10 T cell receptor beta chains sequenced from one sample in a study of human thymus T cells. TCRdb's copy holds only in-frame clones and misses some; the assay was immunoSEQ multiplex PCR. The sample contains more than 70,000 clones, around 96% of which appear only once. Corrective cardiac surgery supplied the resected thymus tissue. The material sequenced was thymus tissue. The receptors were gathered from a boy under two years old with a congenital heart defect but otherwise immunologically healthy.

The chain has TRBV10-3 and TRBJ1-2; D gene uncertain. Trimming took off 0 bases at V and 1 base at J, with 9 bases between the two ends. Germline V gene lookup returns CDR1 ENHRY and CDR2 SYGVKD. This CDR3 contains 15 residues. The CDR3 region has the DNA TGTGCCATCAGTGAGTCCCAGGCTTTTAACTATGGCTACACCTTC. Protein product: CAISESQAFNYGYTF.

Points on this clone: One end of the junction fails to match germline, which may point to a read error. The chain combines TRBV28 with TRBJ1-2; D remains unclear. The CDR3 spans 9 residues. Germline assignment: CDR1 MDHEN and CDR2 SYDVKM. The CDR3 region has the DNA TGTGCCAGCAGTTCCCCCCGGTTTTGG. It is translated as CASSSPRFW.

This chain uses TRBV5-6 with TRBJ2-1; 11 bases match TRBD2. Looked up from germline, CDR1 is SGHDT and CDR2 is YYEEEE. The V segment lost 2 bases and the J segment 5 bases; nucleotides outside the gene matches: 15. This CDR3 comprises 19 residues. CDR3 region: CASSFGRLAGGWGDNEQFF. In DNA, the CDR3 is TGTGCCAGCAGCTTCGGTAGGCTAGCGGGAGGTTGGGGGGACAATGAGCAGTTCTTC.

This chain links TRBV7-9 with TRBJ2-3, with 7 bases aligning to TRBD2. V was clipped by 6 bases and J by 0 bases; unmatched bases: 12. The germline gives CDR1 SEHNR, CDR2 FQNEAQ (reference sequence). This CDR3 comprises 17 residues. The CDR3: CASRAGGRGTSTDTQYF. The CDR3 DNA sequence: TGTGCCAGCAGGGCCGGCGGGCGGGGGACTAGCACAGATACGCAGTATTTT.

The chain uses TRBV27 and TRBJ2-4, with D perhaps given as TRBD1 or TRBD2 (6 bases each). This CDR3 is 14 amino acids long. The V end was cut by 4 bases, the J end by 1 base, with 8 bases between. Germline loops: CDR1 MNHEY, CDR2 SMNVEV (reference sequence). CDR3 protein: CASSWGAAKNIQYF. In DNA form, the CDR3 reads TGTGCCAGCAGTTGGGGGGCTGCCAAAAACATTCAGTACTTC.

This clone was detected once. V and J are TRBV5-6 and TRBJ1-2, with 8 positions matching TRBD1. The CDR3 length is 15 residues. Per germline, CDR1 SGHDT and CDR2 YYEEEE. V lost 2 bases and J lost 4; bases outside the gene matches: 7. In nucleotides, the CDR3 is TGTGCCAGCAGCTTCCTTCTGGGACAGGTCTATGGCTACACCTTC. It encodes CASSFLLGQVYGYTF.

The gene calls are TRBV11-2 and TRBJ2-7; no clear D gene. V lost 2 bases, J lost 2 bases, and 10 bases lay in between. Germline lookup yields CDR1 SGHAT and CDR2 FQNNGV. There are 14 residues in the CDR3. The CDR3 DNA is TGTGCCAGCAGCTTAACTGGGGAACCCTACGAGCAGTACTTC. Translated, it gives CASSLTGEPYEQYF.

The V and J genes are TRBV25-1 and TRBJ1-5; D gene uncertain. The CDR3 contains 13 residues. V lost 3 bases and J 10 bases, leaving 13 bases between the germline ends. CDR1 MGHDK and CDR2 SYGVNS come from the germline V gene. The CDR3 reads CASSEETGKPQHF. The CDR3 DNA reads TGTGCCAGCAGTGAGGAGACGGGCAAACCCCAGCATTTT.

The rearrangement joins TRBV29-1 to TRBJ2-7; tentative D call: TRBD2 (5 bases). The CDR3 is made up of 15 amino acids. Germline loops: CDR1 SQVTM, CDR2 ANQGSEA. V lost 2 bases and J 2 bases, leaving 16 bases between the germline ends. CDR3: CSVEMEESQTYEQYF. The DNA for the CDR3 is TGCAGCGTTGAAATGGAGGAAAGCCAGACCTACGAGCAGTACTTC.

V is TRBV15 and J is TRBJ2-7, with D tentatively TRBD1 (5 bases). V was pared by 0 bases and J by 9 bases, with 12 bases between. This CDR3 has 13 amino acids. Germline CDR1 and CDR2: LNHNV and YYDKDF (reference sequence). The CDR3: CATSRDSPGLQYF. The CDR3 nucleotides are TGTGCCACCAGCAGAGATTCCCCAGGGTTGCAGTACTTC.